A single sample is the source of the 18 T cell receptor beta chains below, sequenced in a study of cytomegalovirus exposure and HLA in healthy donors. Primers for the PCR totalled 60 Vbeta and 13 Jbeta. Using immunoSEQ multiplex PCR, the repertoire was profiled, and TCRdb retains in-frame clones only, with some absent. The repertoire holds roughly 150,000 clones, with about three quarters as singletons. What was sequenced was PBMCs. These receptors were collected from a young man in good health and CMV-seropositive.

The chain links TRBV11-3 to TRBJ1-1, with 8 bases that match TRBD1. V trimming: 0 bases; J trimming: 5 bases; junction bases outside the gene matches: 5. Germline CDR1 and CDR2: SGHNT and YENEEA. The CDR3 is 15 residues long. CDR3 amino acids: CASSLDMTGETEAFF. The DNA for the CDR3 is TGTGCCAGCAGCTTAGACATGACAGGGGAGACTGAAGCTTTCTTT.

The rearrangement uses TRBV10-3 and TRBJ2-7, with 10 bases identical to TRBD2. The germline gives CDR1 ENHRY, CDR2 SYGVKD. The CDR3 length is 16 residues. With 7 bases clipped from V and 3 bases from J, the junction kept 12 bases outside the gene matches. The DNA of the CDR3 is TGTGCCATCAAGTCGGGGGTACTAGCGGGGAACTACGAGCAGTACTTC. The encoded protein is CAIKSGVLAGNYEQYF.

The J gene is TRBJ2-1, the V gene TRBV28, with TRBD1 identical over 9 bases. Germline trimming cut 8 bases from V and 2 bases from J; bases unmatched to any gene: 7. CDR3 size: 15 residues. CDR1 MDHEN and CDR2 SYDVKM come from the germline V gene. CDR3 nucleotides: TGTGCCAGCTCAATCGGACAGGGGACCTACAATGAGCAGTTCTTC. This translates into CASSIGQGTYNEQFF.

As for this clone: The junction does not match germline at one end; this may be a read error. J is TRBJ2-3 and V is TRBV7-7; no definite D call. The germline gives CDR1 SSHAT, CDR2 FNYEAQ (reference sequence). The CDR3 extends over 13 amino acids. The CDR3 DNA reads as TGTGCTAGCAGCTTAGGACGAGGAGACACGCAGTATTTT. It specifies CASSLGRGDTQYF. Using reference TRBV7-7 and TRBJ2-3 for the parts outside the CDR3, the full variable domain is GAGVSQSPRYKVTKRGQDVTLRCDPISSHATLYWYQQALGQGPEFLTYFNYEAQPDKSGLPSDRFSAERPEGSISTLTIQRTEQRDSAMYRCASSLGRGDTQYFGPGTRLTVL.

A single count supports this clone. The CDR3 sequence is CAISSTLTGETQYF. The CDR3 DNA follows: TGTGCCATCAGTTCCACCTTGACGGGAGAGACCCAGTACTTC. The genes are TRBV10-3 and TRBJ2-5; D gene unclear. Germline values: CDR1 ENHRY, CDR2 SYGVKD. V lost 5 bases, J lost 4 bases, and 14 bases lay in between. The CDR3 totals 14 residues.

This clone came up a few times. This chain connects TRBV7-8 to TRBJ2-3, with TRBD2 matching over 9 bases. Trimming took 2 bases from V and 5 from J; bases not matched to a gene: 11. Germline V gives CDR1 SGHVS, CDR2 FQNEAQ. CDR3 size: 17 residues. The DNA of the CDR3 is TGTGCCAGCAGCTTATCGTCTGGGGCGGGAGGGCGAGATACGCAGTATTTT. Protein sequence: CASSLSSGAGGRDTQYF.

V and J are TRBV7-3 and TRBJ2-4; tentatively, D is TRBD2 (7 bases). Between the trimmed V and J ends, which lost 1 base and 3 bases, there was a span of 10 bases. The CDR3 extends over 15 amino acids. Germline lookup yields CDR1 SGHTA and CDR2 FQGTGA. The CDR3 DNA is TGTGCCAGCAGCTTAAGGGGAGGGGGCAAAAACATTCAGTACTTC. Translating gives CASSLRGGGKNIQYF.

This sequence joins TRBV5-1 and TRBJ2-7; 11 nucleotides match TRBD2. With 5 bases clipped from V and 4 bases from J, the junction kept 8 bases outside the gene matches. Germline lookup yields CDR1 SGHRS and CDR2 YFSETQ. CDR3 length: 15 residues. CDR3 in DNA: TGCGCCAGCAGGCCCGGGACTAGCGGACTATACGAGCAGTACTTC. Translation: CASRPGTSGLYEQYF.

The V and J genes are TRBV9 and TRBJ2-2; D unresolved. Trimming left V 3 bases short and J 3 bases short, with 6 bases between. The CDR3 covers 13 residues. Germline assignment: CDR1 SGDLS and CDR2 YYNGEE. This chain's CDR3 is CASSAQDTGELFF. CDR3 nucleotides: TGTGCCAGCAGCGCCCAGGACACCGGGGAGCTGTTTTTT.

The J gene is TRBJ1-3, the V gene TRBV2; D remains ambiguous. The V end was cut by 1 base, the J end by 0 bases, with 4 bases between. Per the germline V gene, CDR1 is SNHLY and CDR2 is FYNNEI. The CDR3 runs 14 residues. This CDR3 reads CASSEGHSGNTIYF. The DNA of the CDR3 is TGTGCCAGCAGTGAAGGACACTCTGGAAACACCATATATTTT.

This chain joins TRBV9 and TRBJ2-3, with TRBD2 as a possible D gene (6 bases). The germline V and J ends were trimmed by 4 bases and 4 bases, with 40 bases remaining between them. The V gene's germline CDR1 is SGDLS and CDR2 YYNGEE. This CDR3 contains 23 residues. CDR3 nucleotides: TGTGCCAGCAGCCCTGTATTCTGCATACGTGGGGACCTACTAGCATTTCCTTCAGATACGCAGTATTTT. Encoded protein: CASSPVFCIRGDLLAFPSDTQYF.

V usage is TRBV27 and J usage is TRBJ1-2, with TRBD1 matching 7 bases. This CDR3 comprises 13 residues. V lost 4 bases to trimming and J lost 8 bases; unmatched junction nucleotides: 7. Germline values: CDR1 MNHEY, CDR2 SMNVEV (reference sequence). The CDR3 spells CASSYRQGNGYTF. The CDR3, as DNA: TGTGCCAGCAGTTACCGACAGGGCAACGGCTACACCTTC.

The genes are TRBV7-6 and TRBJ2-7; 9 bases fit TRBD1. Germline V gene data show CDR1 as SGHVS and CDR2 as FNYEAQ. V was pared by 11 bases and J by 3 bases, with 5 bases of the junction left unmatched. The CDR3 sequence is 12 residues long. As DNA, the CDR3 is TGTGCCGTCGGGACAGGGCTCTACGAGCAGTACTTC. This gives the protein CAVGTGLYEQYF.

This clone occurred a few times. This chain connects TRBV27 to TRBJ1-2; TRBD1 agrees at 7 bases. After removal of 5 bases from V and 8 bases from J, the junction contained 8 bases not matched to a gene. Looked up from germline, CDR1 is MNHEY and CDR2 is SMNVEV (reference sequence). The CDR3 is 13 amino acids. The CDR3 protein is CASSQTGTSGYTF. The CDR3, as DNA: TGTGCCAGCAGTCAGACAGGGACTTCAGGCTACACCTTC.

The chain employs TRBV10-3 and TRBJ2-1, with 9 bases identical to TRBD2. CDR1 ENHRY and CDR2 SYGVKD come from the germline V gene. Losses at the gene ends were 3 bases for V and 8 bases for J; bases not matched to a gene: 5. CDR3 length equals 14 residues. This chain's CDR3 is CAISDSGSTDEQFF. The CDR3 DNA follows: TGTGCCATCAGTGATAGCGGGAGTACCGATGAGCAGTTCTTC.

The V and J genes are TRBV4-1 and TRBJ1-2; 7 bases fit TRBD1. Germline V gives CDR1 MGHRA, CDR2 YSYEKL. J was trimmed by 4 bases and V by 1 base; bases with no gene match: 9. The CDR3 sequence is 16 residues long. The CDR3 sequence is CASSQAATGEIYGYTF. Written as DNA, the CDR3 is TGCGCCAGCAGCCAAGCGGCCACAGGGGAGATCTATGGCTACACCTTC.

A single count supports this clone. The chain combines TRBV28 with TRBJ2-5; no clear D gene. The CDR3 consists of 16 residues. Germline V gene data show CDR1 as MDHEN and CDR2 as SYDVKM. V dropped 2 bases and J dropped 1 base, with 14 bases sitting between them. CDR3 region: CASSLDVRFLQETQYF. CDR3 DNA sequence: TGTGCCAGCAGTTTAGATGTTCGGTTCCTCCAAGAGACCCAGTACTTC.

The chain has TRBV19 and TRBJ2-2; D is unresolved. V dropped 9 bases and J dropped 1 base, with 9 bases sitting between them. Germline lookup yields CDR1 LNHDA and CDR2 SQIVND (reference sequence). The CDR3 is 13 residues long. The CDR3 DNA sequence: TGTGCCAGCCGAACACAGAACACCGGGGAGCTGTTTTTT. Amino acid sequence: CASRTQNTGELFF. The variable domain in full, completed from reference TRBV19 and TRBJ2-2, reads DGGITQSPKYLFRKEGQNVTLSCEQNLNHDAMYWYRQDPGQGLRLIYYSQIVNDFQKGDIAEGYSVSREKKESFPLTVTSAQKNPTAFYLCASRTQNTGELFFGEGSRLTVL.